These T cell receptor beta chains were read from a single sample in a study of cytomegalovirus exposure and HLA in healthy donors. Repertoires were generated with immunoSEQ multiplex PCR, while TCRdb's copy carries only in-frame clones and drops some. The sample lists roughly 120,000 clones, 74% seen once, with 4.2% in the top ten. Sequencing was carried out using PBMCs. Every receptor here comes from a woman aged 40 to 49 in good health and CMV-seropositive. Each CDR3 is given with its conserved first and last residue.

j_call | v_call | cdr3_aa
TRBJ2-3 | TRBV7-2 | CASSFTGQGRDTQYF
TRBJ2-7 | TRBV15 | CATSRAGVGLAGYEQYF
TRBJ1-2 | TRBV6-1 | CASTEGGGRGYGYTF
TRBJ1-3 | TRBV4-3 | CASSLDRAPGNTIYF
TRBJ2-5 | TRBV7-7 | CASSFGGLRGRETQYF
TRBJ1-2 | TRBV5-5 | CASSIGMTGGLDGYTF
TRBJ1-2 | TRBV6-6 | CASSSTGTESSRYF
TRBJ2-5 | TRBV5-1 | CASYKGQGEETQYF
TRBJ1-1 | TRBV19 | CAANRGKNTEAFF
TRBJ1-1 | TRBV11-3 | CVSSPRRAVEAFF
TRBJ2-2 | TRBV9 | CASSVAAASGELFF
TRBJ2-1 | TRBV7-8 | CASSLAGNRVNEQFF
TRBJ1-1 | TRBV10-2 | CASSQQGAATEAFF